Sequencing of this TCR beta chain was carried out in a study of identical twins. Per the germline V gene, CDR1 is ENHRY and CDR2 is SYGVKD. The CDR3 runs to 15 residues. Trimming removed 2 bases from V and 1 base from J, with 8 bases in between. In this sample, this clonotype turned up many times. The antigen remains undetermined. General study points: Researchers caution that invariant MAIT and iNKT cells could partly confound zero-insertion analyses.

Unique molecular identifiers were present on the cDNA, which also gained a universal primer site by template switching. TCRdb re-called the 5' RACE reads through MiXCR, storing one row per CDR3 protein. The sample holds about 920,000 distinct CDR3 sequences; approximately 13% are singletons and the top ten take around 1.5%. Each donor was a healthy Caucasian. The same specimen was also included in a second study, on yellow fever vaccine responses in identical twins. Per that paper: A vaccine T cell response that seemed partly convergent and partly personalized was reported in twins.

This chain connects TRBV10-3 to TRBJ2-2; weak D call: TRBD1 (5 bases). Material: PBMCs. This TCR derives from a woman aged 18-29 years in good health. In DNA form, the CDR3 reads TGTGCCATCAGTGAGCGCACAGGGAACACCGGGGAGCTGTTTTTT. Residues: CAISERTGNTGELFF.